This T cell receptor beta chain comes out of a study of monozygotic twins with inflammatory bowel disease (dated by TCRdb to the late 2010s). About the full investigation: In total, approximately 28 monozygotic twin pairs made up the full study: 19 Danish pairs, all IBD-discordant, plus nine German pairs, of which four were IBD-concordant and five were IBD-discordant. Disease-associated traits were sought mainly through comparisons between IBD patients and their genetically identical healthy co-twins within discordant pairs. Each individual had, on average, about 151 000 unique TCRalpha sequences and 181 000 unique TCRbeta sequences available for analysis. What the study reported, not specific to this receptor: Repertoire similarity did not differ between concordant and discordant twins, which could be due to limited statistical power. No single strong signal or clonotype linked to IBD turned up in the results, so the idea that one exists was not supported. Compared with healthy twins, IBD patients had fewer clonotypes in common with other individuals, a difference most pronounced in patients showing signs of disease activity. A decrease in TCRbeta repertoire diversity, as measured by inverse Simpson index, was observed in IBD patients compared with their healthy co-twins. Differing immunosuppressive treatments among patients may have added background noise and inter-individual variability to the repertoires. Different T cell subtypes could not be distinguished in the analysis.

Comment on this clonotype: There is no known antigen for this receptor.

The method was 5' RACE. The input for every TCR library was 3,500 to 4,500 ng of total RNA. cDNA was synthesized with SMARTScribe reverse transcriptase in eight separate reactions per sample. Unique molecular identifiers containing a 6-nucleotide sample barcode were introduced through template switching during cDNA synthesis. Amplification of TCRalpha and TCRbeta cDNA involved two nested PCRs of approximately 17 and 9 cycles, and each PCR was followed by bead purification. Before amplification, cDNA was treated with uracil DNA-glycosylase and purified using the QIAquick PCR purification kit. In the second PCR, Illumina TruSeq-compatible adapters and sample-specific barcodes were added. Library quality and concentration were assessed using TapeStation and Qubit, and approximately 5 ng of each library was pooled. Sequencing of pooled libraries was carried out on an Illumina HiSeq2500 single-index Rapid Run using 2 x 100 bp reads and custom sequencing primers. The study's own analysis went as follows. PCR and sequencing errors were corrected by UMI-based consensus assembly using MiGEC version 1.2.6. MiXCR version 2.1.1 was used for V(D)J alignment, clonotype assembly and CDR3 extraction. Gene usage, clonotype sharing and MAIT/NKT TCR abundance were normalised by analysing the top 1000, 10 000 and 20 000 clonotypes per sample. After downsampling to 27 000 UMIs, diversity was calculated as the inverse Simpson index using the vegan R package. Paired Mann-Whitney U tests were applied to discordant twin pairs, and Benjamini-Hochberg correction was used for multiple testing. Through TCRdb reprocessing, the reads give one entry per CDR3 protein sequence; DNA is omitted. These V and J calls rely on TCRdb rather than the paper's analysis. This sample's table lists about 350,000 distinct CDR3 sequences. The ten largest account for 2% to 2.5% of the sample.

The CDR3 contains 15 residues, cysteine and phenylalanine counted. DNA is not on record. CDR1 and CDR2 are drawn from the germline V gene: ENHRY, SYGVKD. From each donor, an approximately 2.3 ml peripheral blood sample was collected into PAXgene tubes and kept at -80 degrees C. Without T cell sorting, total RNA was isolated from whole blood using the PAXgene blood miRNA kit on an automated QIAcube. Peripheral blood from monozygotic twin pairs, either concordant or discordant for inflammatory bowel disease, underwent deep TCRalpha and TCRbeta repertoire profiling that used unique molecular barcoding. Smoking habits were recorded for all twin pairs, and each individual was classified as a current, former or never smoker.

The chain joins TRBV10-3 to TRBJ2-1; TCRdb indicates TRBD1, and absent DNA this call remains unverified. Sequencing was done on a sample of blood. This TCR came from a human donor with ulcerative colitis or Crohn's disease, or a healthy co-twin of an affected twin (not recorded which). The CDR3 region has the sequence CAISRPQGRTNEQFF.